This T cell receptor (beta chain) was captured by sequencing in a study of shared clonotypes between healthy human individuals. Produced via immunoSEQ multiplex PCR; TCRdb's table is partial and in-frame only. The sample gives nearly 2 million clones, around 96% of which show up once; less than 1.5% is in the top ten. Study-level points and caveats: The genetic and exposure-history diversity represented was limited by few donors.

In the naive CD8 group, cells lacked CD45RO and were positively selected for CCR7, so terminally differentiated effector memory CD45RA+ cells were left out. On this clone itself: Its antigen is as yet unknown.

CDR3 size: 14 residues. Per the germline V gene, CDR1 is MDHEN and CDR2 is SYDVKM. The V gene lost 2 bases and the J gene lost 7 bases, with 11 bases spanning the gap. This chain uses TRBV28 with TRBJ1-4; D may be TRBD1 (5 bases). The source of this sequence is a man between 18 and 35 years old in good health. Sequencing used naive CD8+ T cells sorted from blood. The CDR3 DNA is TGTGCCAGCAGTTTACTCAGGGCCGGTGAAAAACTGTTTTTT. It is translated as CASSLLRAGEKLFF.